These 9 T cell receptor beta chains were sequenced from one sample in a study of shared clonotypes between healthy human individuals. Assay used: immunoSEQ multiplex PCR; TCRdb lists only in-frame clones, some missing. The data show about 2.4 million clones, 93% seen once. The sequenced material came from naive CD4+ T cells from PBMCs. As for subset: CD45RA+ positively selected. These receptors were obtained from a man between 18 and 29 years old in good health. Some clones in this sample may be carry-over from other donors' samples.

The V gene is TRBV5-4, the J gene TRBJ2-7; D unclear. The V gene's germline CDR1 is SGHNT and CDR2 YYREEE (reference sequence). Trimming cost V 2 bases and J 1 base, with 10 bases left between them. This CDR3 has 14 residues. For the CDR3, the DNA is TGTGCCAGCAGCTTCATGATGGATTCCTACGAGCAGTACTTC. Amino acids: CASSFMMDSYEQYF.

The rearrangement joins TRBV29-1 to TRBJ1-2; no firm D call. Between the trimmed V and J ends, which lost 3 bases and 4 bases, there was a span of 9 bases. The germline gives CDR1 SQVTM, CDR2 ANQGSEA. The CDR3 runs 12 residues. The CDR3 here is CSVERRGYGYTF. The CDR3, as DNA: TGCAGCGTTGAGCGCCGGGGCTATGGCTACACCTTC.

The V and J genes are TRBV11-2 and TRBJ2-1; D unclear. CDR1 is SGHAT and CDR2 is FQNNGV in the germline V gene. CDR3 length: 15 amino acids. V lost 0 bases and J lost 7, with 13 bases in between. The CDR3: CASSLEPHDSNEQFF. CDR3 nucleotides: TGTGCCAGCAGCTTAGAACCCCACGATAGTAATGAGCAGTTCTTC.

Here the CDR3 reads CASSISGTGHRNTEAFF. The CDR3 DNA is TGTGCCAGTAGTATATCGGGGACAGGCCATCGGAACACTGAAGCTTTCTTT. The chain joins TRBV19 to TRBJ1-1; TRBD1 matches at 8 bases. With 2 bases clipped from V and 1 base from J, the junction kept 9 bases outside the gene matches. Germline values: CDR1 LNHDA, CDR2 SQIVND (reference sequence). The CDR3 has 17 residues. Based on the CDR3 plus reference TRBV19 and TRBJ1-1, the full variable domain is DGGITQSPKYLFRKEGQNVTLSCEQNLNHDAMYWYRQDPGQGLRLIYYSQIVNDFQKGDIAEGYSVSREKKESFPLTVTSAQKNPTAFYLCASSISGTGHRNTEAFFGQGTRLTVV.

V is TRBV9 and J is TRBJ2-2; 7 bases match TRBD2. The germline gives CDR1 SGDLS, CDR2 YYNGEE. After removal of 4 bases from V and 6 bases from J, the junction contained 6 bases not matched to a gene. This CDR3 has 14 residues. CDR3 coding DNA: TGTGCCAGCAGCATACTAGCGTCGGCCGGGGAGCTGTTTTTT. Protein: CASSILASAGELFF.

The gene calls are TRBV27 and TRBJ1-1; 8 bases agree with TRBD1. Unmatched junction bases numbered 5, after V lost 10 bases and J lost 1 base. The CDR3 loop spans 13 amino acids. Germline V gene sequence: CDR1 MNHEY, CDR2 SMNVEV (reference sequence). The CDR3 protein is CATQDRENTEAFF. In DNA form, the CDR3 reads TGTGCCACCCAGGACAGGGAGAACACTGAAGCTTTCTTT.

The chain has TRBV6-5 and TRBJ2-7; 8 bases map to TRBD1. The CDR3 is 14 residues long. The J segment lost 7 bases and the V segment lost 2 bases, leaving 7 bases of the junction unmatched. Germline CDR1 and CDR2: MNHEY and SVGAGI. The DNA for the CDR3 is TGTGCCAGCAGTTACCCCCGGACAGGGCGGGAGCAGTACTTC. Encoded protein: CASSYPRTGREQYF.

The J gene is TRBJ2-3, the V gene TRBV29-1; 10 positions agree with TRBD2. Germline lookup yields CDR1 SQVTM and CDR2 ANQGSEA. V dropped 4 bases and J dropped 3; count of bases not matched to a gene: 1. The CDR3 runs 13 residues. CDR3 residues: CSVVSGRTDTQYF. The CDR3 region has the DNA TGCAGCGTTGTTAGCGGGAGGACAGATACGCAGTATTTT.

The J gene is TRBJ1-6, the V gene TRBV19, with 8 bases fitting TRBD1. Looked up from germline, CDR1 is LNHDA and CDR2 is SQIVND (reference sequence). J lost 8 bases, V lost 5 bases, and 2 bases had no gene match. The CDR3 is 13 residues long. This CDR3 reads CASSDRGHSPLHF. The CDR3 coding sequence is TGTGCCAGTAGTGACAGGGGACATTCACCCCTCCACTTT.